This section outlines one T cell receptor beta chain sequence together with its context. Its antigen is unidentified. The data were taken from a study of blood T cells in healthy people across ages. Each individual donor underwent a draw of ten milliliters of peripheral blood. Points from the study as a whole: From one million sequenced T cells, diversity estimates were lower bounds.

The germline V gene encodes CDR1 SGHTA and CDR2 FQGNSA. The CDR3 is 16 residues long. The junction had 14 bases not matched to a gene; V was cut back by 4 bases and J by 9 bases. Using a J-beta primer mix together with a sample-barcoded 5' primer, a second PCR was run for roughly 6 to 12 cycles. TCRdb used MiXCR to reprocess the 5' RACE reads, holding one entry per CDR3 protein. The sample carries 700,000 to 950,000 distinct CDR3 sequences, about three fifths recorded once. Sample: blood. This sequence was found in a man aged 25 to 45 in good health. The chain uses TRBV7-2 and TRBJ2-1; TRBD2 matches 8 bases. DNA for the CDR3: TGTGCCAGCAGCTGGCCGGTAACGGGAGGGCCCAGTGAGCAGTTCTTC. Amino acids: CASSWPVTGGPSEQFF. Looking up the rest from reference TRBV7-2 and TRBJ2-1 gives the full variable domain: GAGVSQSPSNKVTEKGKDVELRCDPISGHTALYWYRQSLGQGLEFLIYFQGNSAPDKSGLPSDRFSAERTGGSVSTLTIQRTQQEDSAVYLCASSWPVTGGPSEQFFGPGTRLTVL.